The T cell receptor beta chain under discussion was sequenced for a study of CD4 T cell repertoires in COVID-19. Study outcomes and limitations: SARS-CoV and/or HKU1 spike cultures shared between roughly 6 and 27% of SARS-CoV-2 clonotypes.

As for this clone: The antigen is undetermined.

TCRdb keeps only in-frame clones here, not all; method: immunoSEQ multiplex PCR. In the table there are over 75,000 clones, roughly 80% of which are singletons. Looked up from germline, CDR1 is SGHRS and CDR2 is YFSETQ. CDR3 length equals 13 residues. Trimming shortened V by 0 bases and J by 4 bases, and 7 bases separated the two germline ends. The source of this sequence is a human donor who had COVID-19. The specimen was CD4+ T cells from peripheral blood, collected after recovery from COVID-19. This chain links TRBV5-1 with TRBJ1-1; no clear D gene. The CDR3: CASSLEVSTEAFF. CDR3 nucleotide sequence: TGCGCCAGCAGCTTGGAGGTTAGCACTGAAGCTTTCTTT.